Presented here are 23 T cell receptor beta chains from one specimen sequenced in a study of blood T cells in healthy people across ages. A second PCR of 7 to 11 cycles used a sample-barcoded 5' primer and a J-beta primer mix. TCRdb reprocessed the 5' RACE reads with MiXCR, giving one entry per CDR3 protein. The sample lists roughly 800,000 distinct CDR3 sequences, over 45% seen once, with roughly 20% in the top ten. The sequenced sample was blood. These receptors all stem from a young man in good health.

The chain is built from TRBV12-3 or TRBV12-4 and TRBJ1-6, with D tentatively TRBD1 (6 bases). This CDR3 contains 14 residues. V lost 5 bases, J lost 7 bases, and 12 bases lay in between. CDR3 bases: TGTGCCAGCAGTAGGACAGAAGTCAATTCACCCCTCCACTTT. This sequence encodes CASSRTEVNSPLHF.

This clonotype was seen only a few times. The V and J genes are TRBV12-3 or TRBV12-4 and TRBJ2-6; D is unclear. V was shortened by 6 bases and J by 2 bases, with 5 bases between the two germline ends. The CDR3 loop spans 13 amino acids. The CDR3 bases are TGTGCCAGCAGGTTCGCTGGGGCCAACGTCCTGACTTTC. Translating gives CASRFAGANVLTF.

V and J are TRBV3-1 and TRBJ2-1, with TRBD2 matching 9 bases. This CDR3 contains 16 residues. The germline V gene has CDR1 LGHDT and CDR2 YNNKEL (reference sequence). V lost 5 bases to trimming and J lost 8 bases; unmatched junction nucleotides: 13. CDR3 in DNA: TGTGCCAGCAGCACTCGTGGCGGGGGGGCACAGCATGAGCAGTTCTTC. Its protein product is CASSTRGGGAQHEQFF.

Regarding this clonotype: A read error may be the cause here, since a much bigger clone is one base away. The V call is TRBV20-1, the J call TRBJ2-1, with D perhaps TRBD1 or TRBD2 (6 bases each). The CDR3 contains 14 residues. Per germline, CDR1 DFQATT and CDR2 SNEGSKA (reference sequence). Trimming shortened V by 3 bases and J by 10 bases, and 19 bases separated the two germline ends. The CDR3 nucleotides are TGCAGTGCTAGGGGGGGCTATCTTTACTACGAGCAGTTCTTC. Residues: CSARGGYLYYEQFF.

The CDR3 DNA sequence: TGCAGCGTTGGCACCCCAGGCCACGAGCAGTACTTC. The encoded protein is CSVGTPGHEQYF. V usage is TRBV29-1 and J usage is TRBJ2-7, with D unresolved. CDR3 length: 12 amino acids. Germline V lookup: CDR1 SQVTM, CDR2 ANQGSEA. The V gene lost 4 bases and the J gene lost 5 bases, with 12 bases spanning the gap.

The chain recombines TRBV20-1 with TRBJ1-5, with TRBD1 as a possible D gene (5 bases). There are 14 residues in the CDR3. Germline CDR1 reads DFQATT; CDR2 reads SNEGSKA (reference sequence). V lost 0 bases to trimming and J lost 7 bases, with 13 bases between them. The CDR3 region has the DNA TGCAGTGCTAGAGACGGGGGAGAGTACCAGCCCCAGCATTTT. It is translated as CSARDGGEYQPQHF.

This chain uses TRBV5-1 with TRBJ1-6; TRBD1 matches at 7 bases. The V gene end was trimmed by 5 bases and the J gene end by 7 bases; junction bases not matched to a gene: 6. The CDR3 is made up of 14 amino acids. Germline CDR1 reads SGHRS; CDR2 reads YFSETQ. The CDR3, as DNA: TGCGCCAGCAGAACAGGGGAAAGGAATTCACCCCTCCACTTT. Translation gives CASRTGERNSPLHF.

This clonotype turned up a few times. This chain uses TRBV10-3 with TRBJ2-4; D is perhaps TRBD2 (5 bases). CDR3 length equals 15 residues. The germline gives CDR1 ENHRY, CDR2 SYGVKD. V was pared by 3 bases and J by 7 bases, with 16 bases between. The CDR3 region is CAISEPGDGENIQYF. The CDR3 DNA reads TGTGCCATCAGTGAACCCGGGGATGGGGAGAACATTCAGTACTTC.

In this sample, this clonotype turned up once. V gene TRBV28 combines with J gene TRBJ2-4; D is undetermined. The last part of the DNA fits TRBJ2-7 better; the J call may be wrong. The CDR3 has 20 amino acids. Germline V lookup: CDR1 MDHEN, CDR2 SYDVKM. CDR3 sequence (DNA): TGTGCCAGCAGTTTCCCGCCCCATTCGGAGTACTTCCAACAAAACTACGAGCAGTACTTC. This encodes CASSFPPHSEYFQQNYEQYF.

V usage is TRBV20-1 and J usage is TRBJ2-5, with D maybe TRBD2 (5 bases). From germline, CDR1 is DFQATT and CDR2 SNEGSKA (reference sequence). V lost 5 bases, J lost 11 bases, and 18 bases lay in between. CDR3 length equals 12 residues. The CDR3 bases are TGCAGTGCTCGGGGTGACGGTTTGGAGCAGTACTTC. This gives the protein CSARGDGLEQYF.

V is TRBV3-1 and J is TRBJ1-4; D is unclear. The V end lost 0 bases, the J end lost 6 bases, and 11 bases lay between the germline ends. Per the germline V gene, CDR1 is LGHDT and CDR2 is YNNKEL (reference sequence). The CDR3 length is 15 residues. CDR3 sequence: CASSQDRNPHEKLFF. In nucleotides, the CDR3 is TGTGCCAGCAGCCAAGACAGGAACCCCCATGAAAAACTGTTTTTT.

The chain links TRBV7-6 to TRBJ2-5, with a tentative D call TRBD2 (5 bases). This CDR3 contains 15 residues. Trimming took off 2 bases at V and 4 bases at J, with 14 bases between the two ends. CDR1 and CDR2 (germline): SGHVS, FNYEAQ. The CDR3 region is CASSLNRQAGETQYF. DNA for the CDR3: TGTGCCAGCAGCTTAAACCGGCAGGCGGGAGAGACCCAGTACTTC.

J is TRBJ2-1 and V is TRBV7-2; D uncertain. The CDR3 spans 13 residues. Per germline, CDR1 SGHTA and CDR2 FQGNSA. Deletions cut 8 bases from V and 7 bases from J, with 15 bases between. The CDR3 bases are TGTGCCAGCCAAATGTTACCGGTAAATGAGCAGTTCTTC. Encoded protein: CASQMLPVNEQFF.

The V call is TRBV11-2, the J call TRBJ1-2; 8 bases are shared with TRBD1. The CDR3 runs to 16 residues. The ends lost 5 bases at V and 5 bases at J; junction bases unmatched: 13. Germline values: CDR1 SGHAT, CDR2 FQNNGV. CDR3 bases: TGTGCCAGCAGCATATGGGGACAGGCCCTGAAGTATGGCTACACCTTC. Translation: CASSIWGQALKYGYTF.

This rearrangement joins TRBV13 to TRBJ2-1; D perhaps matches TRBD2 (7 bases). Trimming shortened V by 1 base and J by 8 bases, and 18 bases separated the two germline ends. Germline CDR1 is PRHDT and CDR2 is FYEKMQ (reference sequence). This CDR3 contains 16 residues. The DNA for the CDR3 is TGTGCCAGCAGCTTAGTCGGGGGGCGCCTGAAGGATGAGCAGTTCTTC. This encodes CASSLVGGRLKDEQFF.

This clonotype came up a few times. The V call is TRBV2, the J call TRBJ2-5; weak D call: TRBD1 (5 bases). Germline V gene lookup returns CDR1 SNHLY and CDR2 FYNNEI. Trimming pared 3 bases from V and 5 bases from J, leaving 13 bases between. This CDR3 region has 14 residues. The DNA of the CDR3 is TGTGCCAGCAGTGATGGAACCTCAGGGGAGACCCAGTACTTC. Translating gives CASSDGTSGETQYF.

The chain has TRBV9 and TRBJ2-1; no firm D call. Germline lookup yields CDR1 SGDLS and CDR2 YYNGEE. The CDR3 loop spans 13 amino acids. The ends were cut back, 0 bases at V and 8 bases at J, with 9 bases in the middle. The CDR3 region is CASSVDGPDEQFF. The CDR3 DNA reads as TGTGCCAGCAGCGTAGACGGACCCGATGAGCAGTTCTTC.

V usage is TRBV12-3 or TRBV12-4 and J usage is TRBJ2-7; D not resolved. The CDR3 loop spans 16 amino acids. V lost 6 bases to trimming and J lost 0 bases, with 18 bases between them. The CDR3 DNA is TGTGCCAGCAGCCTCGACGAAAACCACCTCTCCTACGAGCAGTACTTC. Translation gives CASSLDENHLSYEQYF.

V and J are TRBV27 and TRBJ2-3; 8 nucleotides agree with TRBD2. CDR1 and CDR2 from the germline V gene are MNHEY and SMNVEV (reference sequence). CDR3 length: 15 residues. V lost 6 bases and J lost 4; bases outside the gene matches: 9. The DNA of the CDR3 is TGTGCCAGCAGACGAATGGGACTAGGCGCAGATACGCAGTATTTT. Translation: CASRRMGLGADTQYF.

This clonotype was recorded a few times. The gene calls are TRBV5-1 and TRBJ2-5, with 7 positions matching TRBD1. Germline trimming cut 2 bases from V and 3 bases from J; bases unmatched to any gene: 4. From germline, CDR1 is SGHRS and CDR2 YFSETQ. This CDR3 is 14 amino acids long. In DNA, the CDR3 is TGCGCCAGCAGCTTACTAACAGGGGAAGAGACCCAGTACTTC. This gives the protein CASSLLTGEETQYF.

The chain employs TRBV6-6 and TRBJ2-7, with TRBD1 identical over 9 bases. The CDR3 consists of 16 residues. After removal of 6 bases from V and 5 bases from J, the junction contained 14 bases not matched to a gene. CDR1 is MNHNY, CDR2 SVGAGI, per germline (reference sequence). This chain's CDR3 is CASSPGQGVSEDEQYF. In nucleotides, the CDR3 is TGTGCCAGCAGCCCGGGACAGGGCGTTTCCGAGGACGAGCAGTACTTC.

This chain connects TRBV3-1 to TRBJ2-2; no reliable D call. V gave up 4 bases and J gave up 0 bases, with 9 bases separating them. Germline CDR1 reads LGHDT; CDR2 reads YNNKEL (reference sequence). The CDR3 totals 15 residues. The CDR3 loop reads CASSLYNANTGELFF. Written as DNA, the CDR3 is TGTGCCAGCAGCCTCTACAACGCGAACACCGGGGAGCTGTTTTTT.

This sequence joins TRBV6-5 and TRBJ1-4; 7 bases line up with TRBD1. V gave up 3 bases and J gave up 7 bases; unmatched junction bases: 8. This CDR3 comprises 15 residues. The germline CDR1 and CDR2 sequences are MNHEY and SVGAGI. CDR3 residues: CASSYGVGTVEKLFF. The CDR3 DNA follows: TGTGCCAGCAGTTATGGTGTCGGGACAGTTGAAAAACTGTTTTTT.